A selection of T cell receptor beta chains follows, all from one sample in a study of shared clonotypes between healthy human individuals. Here immunoSEQ multiplex PCR was the method, and the copy in TCRdb shows in-frame clones only, minus some. Altogether a few hundred thousand clones are present, around 97% being singletons, with the ten largest covering 0.045% to 0.06%. The sample consisted of naive CD4+ T cells sorted from blood. The receptors come from a young woman in good health. Each CDR3 is given with its conserved first and last residue. D genes are given only for firm matches. Clone size is given for some rows only: seen once, a few or many times, or a class if the clone is expanded.

.,TRBV28,TRBJ2-7,.,TGTGCCAGCAGTTTATACAGGGAAGAGCAGTACTTC,CASSLYREEQYF
.,TRBV5-1,TRBJ1-4,.,TGCGCCAGCAGCTTGGGGGTCAGGGTCGTCGAAAAACTGTTTTTT,CASSLGVRVVEKLFF
once,TRBV9,TRBJ2-3,TRBD2,TGTGCCAGCAGCGTAGTGACTAGCGTCGCCACAGATACGCAGTATTTT,CASSVVTSVATDTQYF
.,TRBV7-3,TRBJ2-2,.,TGTGCCAGCAGCTTATCTGCAACACCCACCGGGGAGCTGTTTTTT,CASSLSATPTGELFF
.,TRBV19,TRBJ2-7,TRBD1,TGTGCCTCAAGGGGGGACAGGTCCTACGAGCAGTACTTC,CASRGDRSYEQYF
once,TRBV5-1,TRBJ2-1,.,TGCGCCAGCAGCGCCTTGGGCCTAGGGGATTACAATGAGCAGTTCTTC,CASSALGLGDYNEQFF
.,TRBV11-3,TRBJ1-1,.,TGTGCCAGCAGCTTAGTTGGACGGGGACACACTGAAGCTTTCTTT,CASSLVGRGHTEAFF
.,TRBV19,TRBJ2-1,TRBD1,TGTGCCAGTAGTAGAGTCCCGGGACAGGGCTCGGCGGGCAGTGAGCAGTTCTTC,CASSRVPGQGSAGSEQFF
once,TRBV13,TRBJ1-3,TRBD1,TGTGCCAGCAGCTCAGACGACAGGGCCGGAAACACCATATATTTT,CASSSDDRAGNTIYF
.,TRBV9,TRBJ2-3,TRBD2,TGTGCCAGCAGCGCGCCGTGGGGGGGACTAGCGGCTAGCACAGATACGCAGTATTTT,CASSAPWGGLAASTDTQYF
once,TRBV7-8,TRBJ2-5,TRBD1,TGTGCCAGCAGGACCTGGACAGGGAAACAAGAGACCCAGTACTTC,CASRTWTGKQETQYF
.,TRBV11-2,TRBJ2-3,TRBD2,TGTGCCAGCAGCTTAGTTGCGGGAGTCGGCACAGATACGCAGTATTTT,CASSLVAGVGTDTQYF
once,TRBV10-1,TRBJ2-2,.,TGCGCCAGCAGTGAAGAGGGATCGGGCGGGGAGCTGTTTTTT,CASSEEGSGGELFF
.,TRBV6-5,TRBJ2-5,TRBD1,TGTGCCAGCAGATTGACAGGGGAGGAGACCCAGTACTTC,CASRLTGEETQYF
once,TRBV30,TRBJ1-2,.,TGTGCCTGGAGTGTAGTGAGAGCCGGGGATTATGGCTACACCTTC,CAWSVVRAGDYGYTF
.,TRBV6-4,TRBJ2-3,.,TGTGCCAGCAGTGACGTAGGTGTAACAGATACGCAGTATTTT,CASSDVGVTDTQYF
.,TRBV6-1,TRBJ2-7,TRBD2,TGTGCCAGCAGTGAAGCGGGACTAGCGGGAGTCGAGCAGTACTTC,CASSEAGLAGVEQYF
.,TRBV7-3,TRBJ2-2,TRBD1,TGTGCCAGCAGCCCGGGGACAGTGAACACCGGGGAGCTGTTTTTT,CASSPGTVNTGELFF
.,TRBV6-5,TRBJ1-2,.,TGTGCCAGCAGCCCCGGGAATAACTATGGCTACACCTTC,CASSPGNNYGYTF
.,TRBV10-3,TRBJ2-1,TRBD2,TGTGCCATCAGTGCGCGGGAGGGCCTGCATGAGCAGTTCTTC,CAISAREGLHEQFF
.,TRBV2,TRBJ1-1,.,TGTGCCAGCAGTGATTTTAGAGTAGCTGAAGCTTTCTTT,CASSDFRVAEAFF
.,TRBV10-1,TRBJ2-3,.,TGCGCCAGCAGTGAAGCTAGAGGGGTCGAGGGTACGCAGTATTTT,CASSEARGVEGTQYF
.,TRBV5-4,TRBJ2-7,TRBD1,TGTGCCAGCAGTCATGGGGGGGACAGGGGTCCCTACGAGCAGTACTTC,CASSHGGDRGPYEQYF
.,TRBV28,TRBJ2-6,TRBD1,TGTGCCAGCAGTTTACCGACAGGGGCTGGGGCCAACGTCCTGACTTTC,CASSLPTGAGANVLTF
.,TRBV15,TRBJ1-5,.,TGTGCCACCAGCACATCACAGGGATTCAATCAGCCCCAGCATTTT,CATSTSQGFNQPQHF
.,TRBV5-1,TRBJ1-2,.,TGCGCCAGCAGCCAGTGGGGGACCACTGGTGGCTACACCTTC,CASSQWGTTGGYTF
.,TRBV28,TRBJ1-2,TRBD1,TGTGCCAGCAGATTCCAGGACAGGAGGCAACCTAACTATGGCTACACCTTC,CASRFQDRRQPNYGYTF
.,TRBV30,TRBJ2-3,TRBD2,TGTGCCTGGAGTGTACATAGTGGACTAGCGTCAAATACGCAGTATTTT,CAWSVHSGLASNTQYF
.,TRBV28,TRBJ1-4,.,TGTGCCAGCCTAGAAGGTGAGGCAGGTGAAAAACTGTTTTTT,CASLEGEAGEKLFF
.,TRBV30,TRBJ2-7,.,TGTGCCTGGAGACAGGGCTACGAGCAGTACTTC,CAWRQGYEQYF
.,TRBV28,TRBJ1-1,.,TGTGCCAGCCGGGGGAACACTGAAGCTTTCTTT,CASRGNTEAFF
once,TRBV7-2,TRBJ2-7,.,TGTGCCAGCAGCTTAGCCCACATGGGCGAGCAGTACTTC,CASSLAHMGEQYF
.,TRBV5-1,TRBJ2-1,.,TGCGCCAGCAGCAAGGACCCAGCGGGCTCCTACAATGAGCAGTTCTTC,CASSKDPAGSYNEQFF
once,TRBV11-3,TRBJ2-3,.,TGTGCCAGCAGCCGAGGGCAGGATGCAGATACGCAGTATTTT,CASSRGQDADTQYF
.,TRBV2,TRBJ1-5,.,TGTGCCAGCAGCTTCTGGGATAGCAATCAGCCCCAGCATTTT,CASSFWDSNQPQHF
.,TRBV2,TRBJ2-5,.,TGTGCCAGCAGTGAAGGGCTACGAGTCCAAGAGACCCAGTACTTC,CASSEGLRVQETQYF
.,TRBV6-1,TRBJ1-1,.,TGTGCCAGCAGTGAAGGTTGGGTCACTGAAGCTTTCTTT,CASSEGWVTEAFF
.,TRBV6-6,TRBJ2-3,.,TGTGCCAGCAAGAATGGAGCTAGCACAGATACGCAGTATTTT,CASKNGASTDTQYF
.,TRBV19,TRBJ1-5,.,TGTGCCAGTAGTGTGCAGCTCAATCAGCCCCAGCATTTT,CASSVQLNQPQHF
.,TRBV4-1,TRBJ2-1,TRBD2,TGCGCCAGCAGCCAAGTGCCTAGCGGGATGAACAATGAGCAGTTCTTC,CASSQVPSGMNNEQFF
once,TRBV29-1,TRBJ2-5,.,TGCAGCGGCTCGGACAGTCAAGAGACCCAGTACTTC,CSGSDSQETQYF
.,TRBV28,TRBJ2-1,.,TGTGCCAGCAGTTTACTCGAACTTCACAATGAGCAGTTCTTC,CASSLLELHNEQFF
.,TRBV7-2,TRBJ2-1,.,TGTGCCAGCAGCTCCACTAGGGGGAGACCCAATGAGCAGTTCTTC,CASSSTRGRPNEQFF
.,TRBV6-5,TRBJ2-7,.,TGTGCCAGCAGTTACTCAAGGGGATCCTACGAGCAGTACTTC,CASSYSRGSYEQYF
.,TRBV5-4,TRBJ2-7,TRBD2,TGTGCCAGCAGCTTGGAGGGCGGGAGGGCCGTCTACGAGCAGTACTTC,CASSLEGGRAVYEQYF
.,TRBV5-1,TRBJ2-2,.,TGCGCCAGCAGTCCCGTAAACACCGGGGAGCTGTTTTTT,CASSPVNTGELFF
.,TRBV29-1,TRBJ2-3,.,TGCAGCGTTGAAGCCGGCACAGATACGCAGTATTTT,CSVEAGTDTQYF
.,TRBV28,TRBJ2-7,.,TGTGCCAGCAGTTCGCCCGGGACCGTCTCCTACGAGCAGTACTTC,CASSSPGTVSYEQYF
.,TRBV10-3,TRBJ1-3,.,TGTGCCACAGCCCCAGGGTCCCTTGCTTCTGGAAACACCATATATTTT,CATAPGSLASGNTIYF